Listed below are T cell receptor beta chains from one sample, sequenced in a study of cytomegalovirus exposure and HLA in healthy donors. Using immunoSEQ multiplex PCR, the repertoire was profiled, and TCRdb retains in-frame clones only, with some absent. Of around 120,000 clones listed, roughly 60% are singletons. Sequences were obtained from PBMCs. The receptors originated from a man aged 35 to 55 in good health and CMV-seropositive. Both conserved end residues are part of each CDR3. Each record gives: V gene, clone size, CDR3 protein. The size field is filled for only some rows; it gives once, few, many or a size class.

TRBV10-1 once CASSDSGGLTEAFF
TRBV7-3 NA CASSLKGYTQYF
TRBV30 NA CAWSGTSAYQETQYF
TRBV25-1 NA CASSDRVATNEKLFF
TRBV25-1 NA CASRLQGADEQYF
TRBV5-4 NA CASSLFSGGAGYNEQFF
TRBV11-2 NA CASSLDRSDYGYTF
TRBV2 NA CASSPPNTGELFF
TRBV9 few CASSVGGDRGYEQYF
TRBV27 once CASSRIPGTSGYEQYF
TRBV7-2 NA CASSSNPQGALGTDTQYF
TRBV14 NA CASSQGQGAYTGELFF
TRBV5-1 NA CASSPDVGGYKQYF
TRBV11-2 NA CASSAPLAGDTQYF
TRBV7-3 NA CASSTGLAPDTQYF
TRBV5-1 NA CASSPGTAYNEQFF
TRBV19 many CASSIDRLAGGPNTGELFF
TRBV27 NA CASRMTGGPYNSPLHF
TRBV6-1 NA CASSENRFPYEQYF
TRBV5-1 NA CASSARASGWNTGELFF
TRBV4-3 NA CASSQVGQGIHEQYF
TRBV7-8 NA CASSLGQGIYGYTF
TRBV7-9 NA CASSSSGTSGRNEQFF
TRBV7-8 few CASNPGVSPWYEQYF
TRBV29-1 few CMSGDNEQFF
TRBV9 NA CASSVNRGELKLAGYTF
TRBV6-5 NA CASSYGDRNQETQYF
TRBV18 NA CASSPQGLAGGSKNIQYF
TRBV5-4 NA CAGSSDSLREWTGELFF
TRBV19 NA CASSVDREDEQYF
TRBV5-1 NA CASSFMSAGGETQYF
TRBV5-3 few CARSHRQGSNQPQHF
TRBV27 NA CASSFRLGGGYTF
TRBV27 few CASRRGTTDTQYF
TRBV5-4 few CASSLLTTTRGRGDTQYF
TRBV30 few CAWSVLLGTGPYEQYF
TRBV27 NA CASSSLVTGERLF
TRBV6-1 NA CASSEKGDDYGYTF
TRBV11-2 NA CASSSRTGTTSPGELFF
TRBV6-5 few CASSYEDTDTQYF
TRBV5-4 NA CASIPGGGPNTGELFF
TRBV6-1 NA CASSERTGGSYGYTF
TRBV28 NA CASTTGAGQPQHF
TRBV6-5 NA CASIMATEAFF
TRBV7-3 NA CASSAPGHSGANVLTF